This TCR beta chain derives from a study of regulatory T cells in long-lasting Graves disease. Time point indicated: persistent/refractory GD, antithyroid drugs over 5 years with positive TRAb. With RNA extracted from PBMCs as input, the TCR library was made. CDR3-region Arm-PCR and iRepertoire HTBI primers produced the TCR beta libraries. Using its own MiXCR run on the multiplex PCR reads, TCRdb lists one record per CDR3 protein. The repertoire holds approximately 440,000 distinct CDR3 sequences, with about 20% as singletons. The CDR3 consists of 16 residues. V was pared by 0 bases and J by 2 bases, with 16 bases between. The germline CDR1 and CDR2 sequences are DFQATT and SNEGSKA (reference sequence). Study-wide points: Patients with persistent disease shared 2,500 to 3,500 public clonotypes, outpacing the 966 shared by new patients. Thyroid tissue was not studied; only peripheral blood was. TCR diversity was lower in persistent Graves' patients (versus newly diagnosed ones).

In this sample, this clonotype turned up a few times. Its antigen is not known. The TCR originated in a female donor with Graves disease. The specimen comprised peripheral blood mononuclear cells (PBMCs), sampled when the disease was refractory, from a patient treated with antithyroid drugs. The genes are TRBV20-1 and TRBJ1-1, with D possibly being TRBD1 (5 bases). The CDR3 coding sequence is TGCAGTGCTAGAGATCGGAGACAGATGGGAAACACTGAAGCTTTCTTT. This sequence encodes CSARDRRQMGNTEAFF.